Shown below are 17 T cell receptor beta chains from a single sample sequenced in a study of identical twins. TCRdb analysed the 5' RACE reads with MiXCR anew, one entry per CDR3 protein. This table holds about 480,000 distinct CDR3 sequences, 13% to 15% found once. These data were also filed under a second study, of yellow fever vaccine responses in identical twins.

Sequenced input: CD4+ T cells sorted from blood. These receptors all come from a woman under 30 in good health.

Only a few counts were recorded for this clonotype. This chain joins TRBV2 and TRBJ2-7; unclear D gene. The CDR3 has 14 amino acids. Trimming pared 4 bases from V and 3 bases from J, leaving 13 bases between. Germline lookup yields CDR1 SNHLY and CDR2 FYNNEI. In nucleotides, the CDR3 is TGTGCCAGCAGTGGAATTGGCCTAGGCTACGAGCAGTACTTC. This encodes CASSGIGLGYEQYF.

This chain joins TRBV12-3 or TRBV12-4 and TRBJ2-5; 7 bases line up with TRBD1. Trimming at V came to 7 bases and at J to 3 bases, leaving 8 bases not matched to a gene. The CDR3 length is 14 residues. CDR3 sequence: CASTPNDREETQYF. CDR3 DNA: TGTGCCAGCACCCCAAACGACAGGGAAGAGACCCAGTACTTC.

The chain carries TRBV6-2 or TRBV6-3 and TRBJ2-2; the D gene is possibly TRBD1 (7 bases). This CDR3 has 13 amino acids. V shed 6 bases and J shed 12 bases, with 17 bases lying between them. Germline CDR1 MNHEY, CDR2 SVGEGT. The CDR3 region is CASSPGETGKLFF. The CDR3, as DNA: TGTGCCAGCAGCCCGGGAGAGACAGGGAAGCTGTTTTTT.

This clonotype appeared a few times. This chain uses TRBV18 with TRBJ2-1; weak D call: TRBD2 (6 bases). The CDR3 spans 17 residues. The V gene's germline CDR1 is KGHSH and CDR2 LQKENI. The ends were cut back, 0 bases at V and 3 bases at J, with 15 bases in the middle. For the CDR3, the DNA is TGTGCCAGCTCACCACCCACGGGGGAAGTCTTCTACAATGAGCAGTTCTTC. Its translation is CASSPPTGEVFYNEQFF.

On this clonotype itself: The junction differs from germline at one of its ends, possibly a read error. This chain uses TRBV2 with TRBJ2-7, with D hard to call. CDR3 size: 11 residues. Germline loops: CDR1 SNHLY, CDR2 FYNNEI. The CDR3 DNA is TGTGCCAGCAAGGCCCCGGGTCCCCTGGACTTC. It yields the protein CASKAPGPLDF. The complete variable domain, with remaining parts taken from reference TRBV2 and TRBJ2-7, reads EPEVTQTPSHQVTQMGQEVILRCVPISNHLYFYWYRQILGQKVEFLVSFYNNEISEKSEIFDDQFSVERPDGSNFTLKIRSTKLEDSAMYFCASKAPGPLDFGPGTRLTVT.

In its sample, this clonotype was seen a few times. V and J are TRBV7-9 and TRBJ1-5, with 10 bases identical to TRBD1. The junction had 9 bases not matched to a gene; V was cut back by 6 bases and J by 7 bases. Germline CDR1 SEHNR, CDR2 FQNEAQ (reference sequence). The CDR3 extends over 15 amino acids. The CDR3 DNA follows: TGTGCCAGCAGTCCCGGGACAGGGGTAGACCAGCCCCAGCATTTT. It specifies CASSPGTGVDQPQHF.

A few counts support this clonotype. The chain carries TRBV25-1 and TRBJ2-1, with D perhaps TRBD1 or TRBD2 (6 bases each). The CDR3 totals 14 residues. The germline V gene has CDR1 MGHDK and CDR2 SYGVNS. V was clipped by 4 bases and J by 3 bases, with 10 bases between them. The CDR3 sequence: CASSAGGNYNEQFF. The CDR3 DNA reads TGTGCCAGCAGTGCCGGGGGCAACTACAATGAGCAGTTCTTC.

This clonotype was observed a few times. This chain links TRBV5-1 with TRBJ2-1; a weak D match, TRBD2 (5 bases). The CDR3 covers 16 residues. With 3 bases removed from V and 0 bases from J, the gap between germline ends came to 13 bases. Per germline, CDR1 SGHRS and CDR2 YFSETQ. The CDR3 DNA reads as TGCGCCAGCAGCTGGCGGACTGGGAGCTCCTACAATGAGCAGTTCTTC. Protein product: CASSWRTGSSYNEQFF. Full variable domain (rest looked up from reference TRBV5-1 and TRBJ2-1): KAGVTQTPRYLIKTRGQQVTLSCSPISGHRSVSWYQQTPGQGLQFLFEYFSETQRNKGNFPGRFSGRQFSNSRSEMNVSTLELGDSALYLCASSWRTGSSYNEQFFGPGTRLTVL.

This clonotype has a handful of counts. The chain carries TRBV5-1 and TRBJ2-1; 9 nucleotides line up with TRBD1. V lost 3 bases, J lost 1 base, and 5 bases stayed unmatched. This CDR3 contains 16 residues. The germline V gene encodes CDR1 SGHRS and CDR2 YFSETQ. DNA for the CDR3: TGCGCCAGCAGCTCCCGGGACAGGGAGTCCTACAATGAGCAGTTCTTC. It is translated as CASSSRDRESYNEQFF.

This clonotype was seen only a few times. V gene TRBV7-2 combines with J gene TRBJ2-1, with D perhaps TRBD1 (6 bases). The length of the CDR3 is 12 residues. Germline CDR1 reads SGHTA; CDR2 reads FQGNSA. V lost 3 bases to trimming and J lost 8 bases, with 8 bases between them. This CDR3 is CASSLGHYEQFF. In DNA form, the CDR3 reads TGTGCCAGCAGCTTGGGACACTATGAGCAGTTCTTC.

The V call is TRBV7-8, the J call TRBJ2-7, with D maybe TRBD2 (5 bases). Trimming shortened V by 5 bases and J by 3 bases, and 14 bases separated the two germline ends. The CDR3 consists of 14 residues. Germline CDR1 SGHVS, CDR2 FQNEAQ. This CDR3 is CASSARGFNYEQYF. CDR3 in DNA: TGTGCCAGCAGCGCCCGGGGATTCAACTACGAGCAGTACTTC.

Only a few counts were recorded for this clonotype. This chain uses TRBV24-1 with TRBJ2-5, with a weak D call TRBD1 (6 bases). This CDR3 is 16 amino acids long. V was cut by 3 bases and J by 2 bases, with 15 bases left in between. Germline V gene lookup returns CDR1 KGHDR and CDR2 SFDVKD. The CDR3 here is CATSDNRRGMQETQYF. CDR3 DNA: TGTGCCACCAGTGATAACCGCAGGGGAATGCAAGAGACCCAGTACTTC.

This clonotype has a count of ten or more. The V call is TRBV12-3 or TRBV12-4, the J call TRBJ2-3; 8 bases are a match to TRBD2. The CDR3 is made up of 16 amino acids. V shed 5 bases, J shed 5 bases, and the junction held 12 bases outside the gene matches. The CDR3 coding sequence is TGTGCCAGCAGTCCGAACCGCGGGGGGACGGAAGATACGCAGTATTTT. Its translation: CASSPNRGGTEDTQYF.

This sequence joins TRBV6-2 or TRBV6-3 and TRBJ2-5, with 8 bases matching TRBD1. The germline V gene has CDR1 MNHEY and CDR2 SVGEGT. This CDR3 spans 15 amino acids. The J segment lost 8 bases and the V segment lost 7 bases, leaving 15 bases of the junction unmatched. As DNA, the CDR3 is TGTGCCAGCACCAGACAAGACAGGGGACCGGGTACCCAGTACTTC. Its translation: CASTRQDRGPGTQYF.

This clonotype was detected many times. The chain combines TRBV7-9 with TRBJ1-1, with D possibly TRBD1 on 6 matching bases. V gave up 5 bases and J gave up 1 base, with 11 bases separating them. This CDR3 is 14 amino acids long. CDR1 SEHNR and CDR2 FQNEAQ come from the germline V gene (reference sequence). The CDR3 DNA reads as TGTGCCAGCAGCCTGGACAGCAGGAACACTGAAGCTTTCTTT. Amino acid sequence: CASSLDSRNTEAFF.

A few counts support this clonotype. This chain links TRBV24-1 with TRBJ2-7; D call uncertain. Trimming shortened V by 7 bases and J by 1 base, and 31 bases separated the two germline ends. This CDR3 has 20 amino acids. Per the germline V gene, CDR1 is KGHDR and CDR2 is SFDVKD. The CDR3 loop is CATRLTGSSQPSLSSYEQYF. CDR3 bases: TGTGCCACCAGGCTAACCGGTAGCAGTCAACCCAGTTTAAGTTCCTACGAGCAGTACTTC.

There are a few counts of this clonotype. The J gene is TRBJ2-7, the V gene TRBV2, with TRBD1 identical over 9 bases. The V and J ends lost 7 bases and 2 bases, in that order; junction bases with no gene match: 6. The CDR3 totals 14 residues. Per germline, CDR1 SNHLY and CDR2 FYNNEI. CDR3: CASTLGTGPYEQYF. The CDR3, as DNA: TGTGCCAGCACTCTAGGGACAGGGCCCTACGAGCAGTACTTC. Using reference TRBV2 and TRBJ2-7 for the parts outside the CDR3, the full variable domain is EPEVTQTPSHQVTQMGQEVILRCVPISNHLYFYWYRQILGQKVEFLVSFYNNEISEKSEIFDDQFSVERPDGSNFTLKIRSTKLEDSAMYFCASTLGTGPYEQYFGPGTRLTVT.